One and the same sample provided the 18 T cell receptor beta chains below, sequenced in a study of shared clonotypes between healthy human individuals. Here immunoSEQ multiplex PCR was the method, and the copy in TCRdb shows in-frame clones only, minus some. The data show around 1,100,000 clones, roughly 80% seen once. The sample taken for sequencing was memory CD4+ T cells from PBMCs. Subset given: CD45RA-negative fraction. These receptor sequences come from a man younger than 35 in good health. Some clones in this sample may be carry-over from other donors' samples.

The gene calls are TRBV7-3 and TRBJ2-3, with D tentatively TRBD1 (6 bases). The germline V gene encodes CDR1 SGHTA and CDR2 FQGTGA. The CDR3 runs 15 residues. V lost 5 bases and J 2 bases, leaving 14 bases between the germline ends. The CDR3, as DNA: TGTGCCAGCAGCCCCCGGGCAGGGGACACAGATACGCAGTATTTT. Translated: CASSPRAGDTDTQYF.

This clone occurred once. The chain has TRBV4-1 and TRBJ2-2; D is tentatively TRBD1 or TRBD2 (5 bases each). Germline V lookup: CDR1 MGHRA, CDR2 YSYEKL. Trimming removed 4 bases from V and 6 bases from J, with 21 bases in between. This CDR3 is 17 amino acids long. CDR3 in DNA: TGCGCCAGCAGCCGAGCCAGGGAGCCCCGCATTCCCGGGGAGCTGTTTTTT. Its protein is CASSRAREPRIPGELFF.

The V gene is TRBV5-1, the J gene TRBJ2-7; D possibly corresponds to TRBD1 (5 bases). CDR1 SGHRS and CDR2 YFSETQ come from the germline V gene. This CDR3 comprises 13 residues. The V gene lost 1 base and the J gene lost 6 bases, with 11 bases spanning the gap. CDR3 protein: CASSLRGLSEQYF. For the CDR3, the DNA is TGCGCCAGCAGCTTGAGGGGTTTGAGCGAGCAGTACTTC. Combining the CDR3 with reference TRBV5-1 and TRBJ2-7 gives the whole variable domain KAGVTQTPRYLIKTRGQQVTLSCSPISGHRSVSWYQQTPGQGLQFLFEYFSETQRNKGNFPGRFSGRQFSNSRSEMNVSTLELGDSALYLCASSLRGLSEQYFGPGTRLTVT.

The chain is built from TRBV9 and TRBJ1-4; D is undetermined. From germline, CDR1 is SGDLS and CDR2 YYNGEE. V lost 4 bases, J lost 1 base, and 8 bases lay in between. This CDR3 has 14 amino acids. CDR3 residues: CASSPLGTNEKLFF. CDR3 nucleotides: TGTGCCAGCAGCCCGCTCGGAACTAATGAAAAACTGTTTTTT.

The genes are TRBV6-5 and TRBJ2-7, with no clear D. Germline-derived CDR1 and CDR2 are MNHEY and SVGAGI. The V end lost 6 bases, the J end lost 3 bases, and 6 bases lay between the germline ends. The CDR3 contains 11 residues. The DNA of the CDR3 is TGTGCCAGCAGATTTGACTACGAGCAGTACTTC. Protein: CASRFDYEQYF.

Points on this clone: Other nucleotide sequences in the sample specify the same CDR3. V is TRBV5-1 and J is TRBJ2-3, with unresolved D. CDR3 length: 13 amino acids. With 2 bases removed from V and 1 base from J, the gap between germline ends came to 5 bases. Germline V gene lookup returns CDR1 SGHRS and CDR2 YFSETQ. CDR3 sequence (DNA): TGCGCCAGCAGCTTCGGAGGCACAGATACGCAGTATTTT. Its translation is CASSFGGTDTQYF.

V is TRBV7-2 and J is TRBJ2-1; perhaps TRBD1 as D (5 bases). The CDR3 runs 13 residues. The V end was cut by 4 bases, the J end by 8 bases, with 12 bases between. Germline values: CDR1 SGHTA, CDR2 FQGNSA. This chain's CDR3 is CASSSAQGDEQFF. CDR3 nucleotide sequence: TGTGCCAGCAGCTCCGCGCAAGGGGATGAGCAGTTCTTC.

Only one count was recorded for this clone. The rearrangement uses TRBV5-1 and TRBJ2-5; no clear D gene. The germline V gene has CDR1 SGHRS and CDR2 YFSETQ. The CDR3 totals 12 residues. Trimming stripped 4 bases from V and 2 bases from J, with 6 bases between. CDR3 sequence: CASSEPQETQYF. Written as DNA, the CDR3 is TGCGCCAGCAGCGAGCCGCAAGAGACCCAGTACTTC. Full variable domain (rest looked up from reference TRBV5-1 and TRBJ2-5): KAGVTQTPRYLIKTRGQQVTLSCSPISGHRSVSWYQQTPGQGLQFLFEYFSETQRNKGNFPGRFSGRQFSNSRSEMNVSTLELGDSALYLCASSEPQETQYFGPGTRLLVL.

The rearrangement uses TRBV4-3 and TRBJ2-7, with D possibly being TRBD2 (7 bases). The V end was cut by 2 bases, the J end by 5 bases, with 16 bases between. Germline values: CDR1 LGHNA, CDR2 YSLEER. The CDR3 extends over 15 amino acids. CDR3 DNA sequence: TGCGCCAGCAGCCAAACGGGGGGCGGGACCCACGAGCAGTACTTC. This translates into CASSQTGGGTHEQYF.

V is TRBV28 and J is TRBJ2-5, with D tentatively TRBD2 (7 bases). CDR3 length: 15 residues. Deletions cut 2 bases from V and 1 base from J, with 11 bases between. Germline values: CDR1 MDHEN, CDR2 SYDVKM. The CDR3 nucleotides are TGTGCCAGCAGTTTAGGGGGGGCCGGCCAAGAGACCCAGTACTTC. Its translation is CASSLGGAGQETQYF.

The chain combines TRBV5-1 with TRBJ2-5; D possibly uses TRBD1 or TRBD2 (6 bases each). CDR1 and CDR2 from the germline V gene are SGHRS and YFSETQ. Trimming took off 0 bases at V and 2 bases at J, with 14 bases between the two ends. The CDR3 covers 16 residues. CDR3 sequence (DNA): TGCGCCAGCAGCTTGGTACCCCCGGGGGCGCAAGAGACCCAGTACTTC. Translating gives CASSLVPPGAQETQYF.

In the case of this clone: Other DNA sequences in this sample translate to the same CDR3. This chain joins TRBV28 and TRBJ2-7; D gene unclear. Trimming removed 3 bases at V and 4 bases at J, with 10 bases between. This CDR3 region has 13 residues. Germline CDR1 MDHEN, CDR2 SYDVKM. The CDR3 nucleotides read TGTGCCAGCAGTTTGCCCCAGACTTACGAGCAGTACTTC. It codes for CASSLPQTYEQYF.

The chain employs TRBV7-2 and TRBJ2-3; tentative D call: TRBD1 (6 bases). Trimming removed 2 bases from V and 5 bases from J, with 8 bases in between. The CDR3 is made up of 13 amino acids. CDR1 SGHTA and CDR2 FQGNSA come from the germline V gene. CDR3 loop: CASSLTGLDTQYF. CDR3 nucleotide sequence: TGTGCCAGCAGCTTAACAGGGTTAGATACGCAGTATTTT.

V and J are TRBV2 and TRBJ2-4, with D hard to call. This CDR3 is built from 14 residues. CDR1 is SNHLY, CDR2 FYNNEI, per germline. V was pared by 5 bases and J by 1 base, with 9 bases between. The CDR3 DNA reads as TGTGCCAGCAGTCCTGAGGTGGCCAAAAACATTCAGTACTTC. Its protein is CASSPEVAKNIQYF. The full variable domain, rest sourced from reference TRBV2 and TRBJ2-4, is EPEVTQTPSHQVTQMGQEVILRCVPISNHLYFYWYRQILGQKVEFLVSFYNNEISEKSEIFDDQFSVERPDGSNFTLKIRSTKLEDSAMYFCASSPEVAKNIQYFGAGTRLSVL.

The chain links TRBV29-1 to TRBJ2-3, with TRBD2 identical over 13 bases. The V gene's germline CDR1 is SQVTM and CDR2 ANQGSEA. J lost 0 bases, V lost 5 bases, and 2 bases had no gene match. The CDR3 length is 15 residues. In nucleotides, the CDR3 is TGCAGCGTTCTACTAGCGGGGGGGAGCACAGATACGCAGTATTTT. It specifies CSVLLAGGSTDTQYF.

This chain connects TRBV7-2 to TRBJ2-7, with D maybe TRBD2 (6 bases). Trimming took 5 bases from V and 1 from J, leaving 18 bases between them. Germline CDR1 is SGHTA and CDR2 is FQGNSA. The CDR3 spans 16 residues. The CDR3 reads CASSTRAGLPSYEQYF. The CDR3 DNA sequence: TGTGCCAGCAGCACCCGGGCGGGACTCCCTTCCTACGAGCAGTACTTC.

This sequence joins TRBV9 and TRBJ2-1; D gene uncertain. Looked up from germline, CDR1 is SGDLS and CDR2 is YYNGEE. The CDR3 is 15 residues long. Trimming shortened V by 4 bases and J by 2 bases, and 13 bases separated the two germline ends. CDR3 nucleotide sequence: TGTGCCAGCAGCACCCGAGTGGGCCCCTACAATGAGCAGTTCTTC. Protein: CASSTRVGPYNEQFF.

This chain links TRBV6-1 with TRBJ2-3, with a possible D match to TRBD1 (5 bases). Trimming pared 5 bases from V and 0 bases from J, leaving 12 bases between. This CDR3 is built from 15 residues. Germline CDR1 and CDR2: MNHNS and SASEGT. This CDR3 reads CASSPRAGSTDTQYF. In DNA, the CDR3 is TGTGCCAGCAGTCCTAGGGCAGGGAGCACAGATACGCAGTATTTT.